What follows describes a single TCR beta chain. TCRdb's copy holds only in-frame clones and misses some; the assay was immunoSEQ multiplex PCR. The table has approximately 21,000 clones, just over 90% seen once. This sample was taken from a study of T cells in localized non-small cell lung cancer. The CDR3 length is 15 residues. Trimming stripped 0 bases from V and 7 bases from J, with 13 bases between. Germline CDR1 MNHEY, CDR2 SMNVEV (reference sequence). V and J are TRBV27 and TRBJ2-1; tentative D call: TRBD2 (5 bases). This sample comprised peripheral blood, obtained before any cancer treatment. This receptor was identified in a woman aged 35 to 70 with stage I lung adenocarcinoma. The CDR3 DNA reads TGTGCCAGCAGTTTATCGGAGGACTCCTTAAATGAGCAGTTCTTC. It yields the protein CASSLSEDSLNEQFF.